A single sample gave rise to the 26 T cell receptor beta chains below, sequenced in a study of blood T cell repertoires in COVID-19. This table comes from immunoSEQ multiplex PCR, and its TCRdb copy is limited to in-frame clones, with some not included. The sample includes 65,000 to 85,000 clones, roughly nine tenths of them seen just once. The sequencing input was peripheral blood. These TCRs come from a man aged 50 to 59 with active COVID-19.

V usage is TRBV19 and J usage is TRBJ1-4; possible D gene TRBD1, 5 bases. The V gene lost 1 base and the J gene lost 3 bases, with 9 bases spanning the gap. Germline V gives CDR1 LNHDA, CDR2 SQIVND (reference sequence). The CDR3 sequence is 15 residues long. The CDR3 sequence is CASSIARGPNEKLFF. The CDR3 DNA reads TGTGCCAGTAGTATAGCAAGGGGTCCTAATGAAAAACTGTTTTTT.

CDR3 loop: CASSVVLTYNEQFF. The CDR3 DNA is TGTGCCAGCAGCGTAGTACTAACTTACAATGAGCAGTTCTTC. J is TRBJ2-1 and V is TRBV9; no definite D call. The CDR3 sequence is 14 residues long. V lost 0 bases, J lost 4 bases, and 8 bases lay in between. Germline V gene data show CDR1 as SGDLS and CDR2 as YYNGEE.

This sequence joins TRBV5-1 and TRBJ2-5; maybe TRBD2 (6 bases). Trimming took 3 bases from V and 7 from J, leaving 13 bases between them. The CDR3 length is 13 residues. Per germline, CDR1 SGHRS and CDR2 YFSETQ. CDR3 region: CASSSQRVGTQYF. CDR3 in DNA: TGCGCCAGCAGCTCACAGCGGGTGGGGACCCAGTACTTC.

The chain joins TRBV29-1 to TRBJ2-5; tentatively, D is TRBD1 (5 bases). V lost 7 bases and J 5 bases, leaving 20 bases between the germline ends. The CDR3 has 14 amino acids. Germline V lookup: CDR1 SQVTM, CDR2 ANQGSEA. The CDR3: CSAVGSPGMETQYF. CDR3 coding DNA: TGCAGCGCCGTGGGGTCCCCAGGGATGGAGACCCAGTACTTC.

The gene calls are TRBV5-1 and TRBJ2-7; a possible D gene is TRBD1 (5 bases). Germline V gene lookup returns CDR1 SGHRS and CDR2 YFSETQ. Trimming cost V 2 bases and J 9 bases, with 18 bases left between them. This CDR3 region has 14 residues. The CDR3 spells CASSFFSQGRVQYF. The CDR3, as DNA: TGCGCCAGCAGCTTTTTTTCCCAGGGAAGGGTGCAGTACTTC.

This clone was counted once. The CDR3 DNA reads as TGTGCCAGCAGTCCGGAGTGGGCCAGGGGATTGGAGAATTCACCCCTCCACTTT. It translates to CASSPEWARGLENSPLHF. The rearrangement links TRBV5-5 to TRBJ1-6; a possible D gene is TRBD1 (6 bases). The V end was cut by 5 bases, the J end by 7 bases, with 25 bases between. The CDR3 covers 18 residues. Germline CDR1 is SGHKS and CDR2 is YYEKEE (reference sequence).

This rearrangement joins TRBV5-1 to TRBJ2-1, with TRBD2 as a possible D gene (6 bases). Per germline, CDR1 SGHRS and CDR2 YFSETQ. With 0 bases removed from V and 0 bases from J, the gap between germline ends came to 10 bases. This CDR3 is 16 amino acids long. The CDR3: CASSLEPGSSYNEQFF. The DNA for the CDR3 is TGCGCCAGCAGCTTGGAACCCGGGAGCTCCTACAATGAGCAGTTCTTC.

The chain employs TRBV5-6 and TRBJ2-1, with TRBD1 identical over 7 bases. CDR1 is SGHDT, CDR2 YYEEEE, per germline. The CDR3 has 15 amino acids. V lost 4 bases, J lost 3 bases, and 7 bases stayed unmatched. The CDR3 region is CASSRGQVVYNEQFF. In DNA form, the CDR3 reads TGTGCCAGCAGCCGAGGACAGGTAGTCTACAATGAGCAGTTCTTC.

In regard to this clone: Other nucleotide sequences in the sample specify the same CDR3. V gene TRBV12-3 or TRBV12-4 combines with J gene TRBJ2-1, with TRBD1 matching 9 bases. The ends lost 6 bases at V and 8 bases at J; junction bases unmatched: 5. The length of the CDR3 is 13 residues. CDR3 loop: CASSPGQGHEQFF. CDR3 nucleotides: TGTGCCAGCAGCCCAGGACAGGGGCATGAGCAGTTCTTC.

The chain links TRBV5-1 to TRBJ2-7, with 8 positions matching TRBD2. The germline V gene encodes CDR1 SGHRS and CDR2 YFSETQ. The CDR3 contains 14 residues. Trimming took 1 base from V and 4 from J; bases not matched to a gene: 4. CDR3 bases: TGCGCCAGCAGCTTGTCGGGGGGGCAATACGAGCAGTACTTC. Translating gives CASSLSGGQYEQYF.

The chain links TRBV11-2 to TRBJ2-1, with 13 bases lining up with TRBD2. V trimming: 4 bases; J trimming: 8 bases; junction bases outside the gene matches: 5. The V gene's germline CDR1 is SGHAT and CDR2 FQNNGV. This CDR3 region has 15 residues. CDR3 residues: CASSSLAGGRHEQFF. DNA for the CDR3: TGTGCCAGCAGCTCACTAGCGGGAGGGCGCCATGAGCAGTTCTTC.

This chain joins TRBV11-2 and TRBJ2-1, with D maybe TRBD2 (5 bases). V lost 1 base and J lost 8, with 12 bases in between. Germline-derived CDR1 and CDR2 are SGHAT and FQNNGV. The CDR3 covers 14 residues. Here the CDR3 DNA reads TGTGCCAGCAGCTTAGGCGGCCCGGGATATGAGCAGTTCTTC. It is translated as CASSLGGPGYEQFF.

The chain's CDR3 is CASSLGSAGYTF. The CDR3 coding sequence is TGTGCCAGCAGCTTAGGGAGCGCGGGCTACACCTTC. The gene calls are TRBV7-9 and TRBJ1-2; no clear D gene. The CDR3 contains 12 residues. Germline V gene data show CDR1 as SEHNR and CDR2 as FQNEAQ (reference sequence). Trimming pared 1 base from V and 8 bases from J, leaving 8 bases between.

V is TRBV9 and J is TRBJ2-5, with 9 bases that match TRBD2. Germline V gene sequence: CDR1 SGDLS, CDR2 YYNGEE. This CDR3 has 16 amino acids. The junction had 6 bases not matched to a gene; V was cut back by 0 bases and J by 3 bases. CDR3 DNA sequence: TGTGCCAGCAGCGTAGGCGGGGGGGCCCTTGAAGAGACCCAGTACTTC. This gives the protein CASSVGGGALEETQYF.

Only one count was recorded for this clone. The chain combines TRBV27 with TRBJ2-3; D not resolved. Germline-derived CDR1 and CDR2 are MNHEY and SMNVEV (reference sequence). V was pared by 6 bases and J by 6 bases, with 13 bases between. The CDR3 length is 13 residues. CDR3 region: CASRAWVEDTQYF. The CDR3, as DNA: TGTGCCAGCAGGGCCTGGGTGGAGGATACGCAGTATTTT.

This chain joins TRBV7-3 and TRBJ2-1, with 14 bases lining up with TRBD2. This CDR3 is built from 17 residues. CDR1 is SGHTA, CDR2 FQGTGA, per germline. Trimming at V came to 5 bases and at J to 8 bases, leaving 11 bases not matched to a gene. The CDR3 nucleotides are TGTGCCAGCAGCGCCCGAACGGGACTAGCGGGAGTCTATGAGCAGTTCTTC. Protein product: CASSARTGLAGVYEQFF.

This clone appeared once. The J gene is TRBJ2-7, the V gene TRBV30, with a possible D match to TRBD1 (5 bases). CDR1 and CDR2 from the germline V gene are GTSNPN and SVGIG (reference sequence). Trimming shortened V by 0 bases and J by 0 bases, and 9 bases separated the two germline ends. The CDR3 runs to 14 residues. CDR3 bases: TGTGCCTGGAGTGTTCGAGGACACTCCTACGAGCAGTACTTC. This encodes CAWSVRGHSYEQYF.

As DNA, the CDR3 is TGCGCCAGCAGCCAGTCGACCGTGGGGGGCGAGCAGTACTTC. It yields the protein CASSQSTVGGEQYF. The rearrangement uses TRBV4-1 and TRBJ2-7, with a tentative D call TRBD2 (6 bases). This CDR3 spans 14 amino acids. Germline CDR1 and CDR2: MGHRA and YSYEKL. V was clipped by 3 bases and J by 6 bases, with 15 bases between them.

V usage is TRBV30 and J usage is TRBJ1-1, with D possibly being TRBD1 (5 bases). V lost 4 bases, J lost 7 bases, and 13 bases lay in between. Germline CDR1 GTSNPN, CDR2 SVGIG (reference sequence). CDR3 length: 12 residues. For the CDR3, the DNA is TGTGCCTGGAACGGGGGGGAAGTTGAAGCTTTCTTT. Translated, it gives CAWNGGEVEAFF.

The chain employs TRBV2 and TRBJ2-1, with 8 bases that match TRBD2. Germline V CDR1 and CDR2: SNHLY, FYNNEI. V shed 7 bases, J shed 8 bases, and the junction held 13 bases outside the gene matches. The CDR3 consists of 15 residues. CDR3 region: CASKSRGGQFYEQFF. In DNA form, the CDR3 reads TGTGCCAGCAAGTCCCGGGGGGGCCAATTTTATGAGCAGTTCTTC. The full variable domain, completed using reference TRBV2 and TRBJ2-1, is EPEVTQTPSHQVTQMGQEVILRCVPISNHLYFYWYRQILGQKVEFLVSFYNNEISEKSEIFDDQFSVERPDGSNFTLKIRSTKLEDSAMYFCASKSRGGQFYEQFFGPGTRLTVL.

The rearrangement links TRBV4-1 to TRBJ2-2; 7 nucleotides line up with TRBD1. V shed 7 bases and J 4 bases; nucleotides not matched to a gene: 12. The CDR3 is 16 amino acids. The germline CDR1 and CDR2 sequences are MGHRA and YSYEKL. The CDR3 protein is CASKGGGTGVTGELFF. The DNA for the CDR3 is TGCGCCAGCAAAGGTGGAGGAACAGGGGTCACCGGGGAGCTGTTTTTT.

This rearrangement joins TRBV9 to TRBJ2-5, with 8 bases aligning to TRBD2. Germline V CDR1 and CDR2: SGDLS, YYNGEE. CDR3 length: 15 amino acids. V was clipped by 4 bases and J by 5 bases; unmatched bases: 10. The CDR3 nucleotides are TGTGCCAGCAGCAAGCGGACTAGCTCCACGGAGACCCAGTACTTC. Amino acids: CASSKRTSSTETQYF.

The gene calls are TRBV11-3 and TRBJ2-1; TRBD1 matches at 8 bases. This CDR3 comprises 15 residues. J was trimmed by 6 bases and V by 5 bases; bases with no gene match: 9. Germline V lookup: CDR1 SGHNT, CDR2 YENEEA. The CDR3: CASSPAGTGPNEQFF. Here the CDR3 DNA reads TGTGCCAGCAGCCCCGCCGGGACAGGCCCCAATGAGCAGTTCTTC.

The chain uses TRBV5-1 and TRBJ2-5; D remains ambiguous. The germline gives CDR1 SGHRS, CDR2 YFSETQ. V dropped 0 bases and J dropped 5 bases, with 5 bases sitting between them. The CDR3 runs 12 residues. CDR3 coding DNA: TGCGCCAGCAGCTTGGGACTGGAGACCCAGTACTTC. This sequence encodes CASSLGLETQYF. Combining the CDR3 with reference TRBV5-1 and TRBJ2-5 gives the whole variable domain KAGVTQTPRYLIKTRGQQVTLSCSPISGHRSVSWYQQTPGQGLQFLFEYFSETQRNKGNFPGRFSGRQFSNSRSEMNVSTLELGDSALYLCASSLGLETQYFGPGTRLLVL.

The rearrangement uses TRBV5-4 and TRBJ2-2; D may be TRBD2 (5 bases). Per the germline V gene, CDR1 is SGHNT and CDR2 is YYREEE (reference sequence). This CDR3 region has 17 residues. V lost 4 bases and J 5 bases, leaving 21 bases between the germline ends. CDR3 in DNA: TGTGCCAGCAGCCAAACATTGGCCCTAGCTTTGACCGGGGAGCTGTTTTTT. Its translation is CASSQTLALALTGELFF.

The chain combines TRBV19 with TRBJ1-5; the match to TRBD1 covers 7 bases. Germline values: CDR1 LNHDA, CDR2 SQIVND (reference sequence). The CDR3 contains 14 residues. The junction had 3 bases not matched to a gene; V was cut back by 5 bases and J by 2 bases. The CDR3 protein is CASSLDRGNQPQHF. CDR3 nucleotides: TGTGCCAGTAGTCTCGACAGGGGCAATCAGCCCCAGCATTTT. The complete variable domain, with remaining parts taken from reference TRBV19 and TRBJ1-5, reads DGGITQSPKYLFRKEGQNVTLSCEQNLNHDAMYWYRQDPGQGLRLIYYSQIVNDFQKGDIAEGYSVSREKKESFPLTVTSAQKNPTAFYLCASSLDRGNQPQHFGDGTRLSIL.